This T cell receptor beta chain was observed in a study of CD8+ T cells in alopecia areata. Findings and limits, study-wide: In lesional scalp, particularly from alopecia totalis/universalis, clonality was higher than in normal scalp. Expanded CD8+ clones among the top 100, and scalp clonality, were significantly decreased by tofacitinib. Persistence of many expanded lesional clones was seen in scalp and blood during tofacitinib.

In regard to this clone: The antigen is not known.

Germline assignment: CDR1 SGHTA and CDR2 FQGNSA. Trimming cost V 4 bases and J 0 bases; bases outside gene matches: 8. This CDR3 region has 16 residues. The sample's treatment: oral pan-JAK inhibitor, 5-10 mg twice daily. Sorted out of PBMCs were CD4+ T cells and CD8+ T cells. Extracted from the samples, RNA was reverse transcribed into cDNA to serve as the sequencing template. Data came from immunoSEQ multiplex PCR; TCRdb stores just in-frame clones and leaves some out. The table lists 150,000 to 250,000 clones, roughly three fifths of them singletons. Sequences were derived from CD4+ T cells sorted from blood, sampled at week 4, from a patient treated with tofacitinib. This receptor was obtained from a human donor with alopecia areata. This chain joins TRBV7-2 and TRBJ1-1, with 7 bases aligning to TRBD1. CDR3 protein: CASSSGQVRVNTEAFF. DNA of the CDR3: TGTGCCAGCAGCTCAGGACAGGTGAGAGTGAACACTGAAGCTTTCTTT. The variable domain in full, with the rest retrieved from reference TRBV7-2 and TRBJ1-1, is GAGVSQSPSNKVTEKGKDVELRCDPISGHTALYWYRQSLGQGLEFLIYFQGNSAPDKSGLPSDRFSAERTGGSVSTLTIQRTQQEDSAVYLCASSSGQVRVNTEAFFGQGTRLTVV.